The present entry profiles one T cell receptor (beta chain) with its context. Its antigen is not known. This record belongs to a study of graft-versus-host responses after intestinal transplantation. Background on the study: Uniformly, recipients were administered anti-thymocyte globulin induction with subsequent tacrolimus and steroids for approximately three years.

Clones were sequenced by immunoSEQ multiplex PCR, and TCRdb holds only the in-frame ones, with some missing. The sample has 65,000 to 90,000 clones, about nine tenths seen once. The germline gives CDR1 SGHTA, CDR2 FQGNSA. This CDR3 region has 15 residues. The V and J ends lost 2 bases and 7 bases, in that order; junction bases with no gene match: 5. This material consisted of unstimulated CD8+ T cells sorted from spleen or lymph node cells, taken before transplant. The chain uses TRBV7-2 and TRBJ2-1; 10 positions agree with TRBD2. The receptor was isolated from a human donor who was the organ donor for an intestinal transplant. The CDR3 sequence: CASSLLAGVGNEQFF. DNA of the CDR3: TGTGCCAGCAGCTTACTAGCGGGGGTTGGAAATGAGCAGTTCTTC.